This T cell receptor beta chain was obtained from a study of blood T cell repertoires in COVID-19. On the study more broadly: Samples representing acute and convalescent COVID-19 were sourced from the United States, Italy and Spain. Sources were T cells, B-cell-depleted T cells, or PBMCs; the material itself was cDNA or gDNA.

In the study's own analysis: It was from reference gene primer amplification that nucleated cell counts were estimated. The assay was immunoSEQ multiplex PCR, and TCRdb's table has in-frame clones only and misses some. That table is the source of V, J and clone size, and D and trimming were worked out from the DNA. The sample contains some 260,000 clones, more than 70% of which appear only once. CDR1 and CDR2 (germline): SGHAT, FQNNGV. With 4 bases clipped from V and 1 base from J, the junction kept 2 bases outside the gene matches. This CDR3 has 14 amino acids. Sequences were obtained from peripheral blood. V and J are TRBV11-2 and TRBJ1-1; TRBD1 matches 8 bases. The TCR was taken from a woman aged 18-29 years with acute or convalescent COVID-19. The DNA for the CDR3 is TGTGCCAGCAGCTATACAGGGGGGAACACTGAAGCTTTCTTT. Encoded protein: CASSYTGGNTEAFF.